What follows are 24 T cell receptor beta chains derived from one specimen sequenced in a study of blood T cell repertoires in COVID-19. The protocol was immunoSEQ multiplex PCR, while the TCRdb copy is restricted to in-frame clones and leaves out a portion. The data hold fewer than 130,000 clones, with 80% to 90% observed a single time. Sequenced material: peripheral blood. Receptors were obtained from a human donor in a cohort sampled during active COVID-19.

This CDR3 reads CSARAGGEEKLFF. CDR3 sequence (DNA): TGCAGCGCCCGGGCCGGCGGGGAAGAAAAACTGTTTTTT. This chain connects TRBV29-1 to TRBJ1-4; D gene unclear. The V gene lost 7 bases and the J gene lost 8 bases, with 17 bases spanning the gap. In germline, CDR1 is SQVTM, CDR2 ANQGSEA. This CDR3 is built from 13 residues. Variable domain in full (rest from reference TRBV29-1 and TRBJ1-4): SAVISQKPSRDICQRGTSLTIQCQVDSQVTMMFWYRQQPGQSLTLIATANQGSEATYESGFVIDKFPISRPNLTFSTLTVSNMSPEDSSIYLCSARAGGEEKLFFGSGTQLSVL.

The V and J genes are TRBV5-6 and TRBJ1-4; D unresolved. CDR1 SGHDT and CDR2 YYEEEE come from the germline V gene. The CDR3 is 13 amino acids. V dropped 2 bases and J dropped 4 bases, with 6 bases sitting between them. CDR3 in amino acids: CASSFRLNEKLFF. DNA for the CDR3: TGTGCCAGCAGCTTCCGACTTAATGAAAAACTGTTTTTT. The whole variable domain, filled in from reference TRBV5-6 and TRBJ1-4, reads DAGVTQSPTHLIKTRGQQVTLRCSPKSGHDTVSWYQQALGQGPQFIFQYYEEEERQRGNFPDRFSGHQFPNYSSELNVNALLLGDSALYLCASSFRLNEKLFFGSGTQLSVL.

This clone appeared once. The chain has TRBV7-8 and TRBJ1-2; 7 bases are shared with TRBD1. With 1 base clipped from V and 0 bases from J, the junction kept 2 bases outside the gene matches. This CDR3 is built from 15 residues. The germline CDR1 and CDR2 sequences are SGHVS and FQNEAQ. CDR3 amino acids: CASSLVGTANYGYTF. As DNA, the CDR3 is TGTGCCAGCAGCTTAGTCGGGACAGCTAACTATGGCTACACCTTC.

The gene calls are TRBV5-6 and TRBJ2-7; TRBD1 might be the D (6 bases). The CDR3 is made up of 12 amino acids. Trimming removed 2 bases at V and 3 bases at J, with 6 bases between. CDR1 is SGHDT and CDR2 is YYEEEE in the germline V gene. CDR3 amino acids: CASSLQGYEQYF. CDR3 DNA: TGTGCCAGCAGCTTACAGGGCTACGAGCAGTACTTC.

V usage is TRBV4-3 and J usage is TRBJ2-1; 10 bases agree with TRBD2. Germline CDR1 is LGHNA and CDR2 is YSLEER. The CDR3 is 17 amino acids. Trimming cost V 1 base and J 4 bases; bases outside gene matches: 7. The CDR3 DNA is TGCGCCAGCAGCCAAGTCCAAAGCGGGGGGGATTACAATGAGCAGTTCTTC. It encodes CASSQVQSGGDYNEQFF.

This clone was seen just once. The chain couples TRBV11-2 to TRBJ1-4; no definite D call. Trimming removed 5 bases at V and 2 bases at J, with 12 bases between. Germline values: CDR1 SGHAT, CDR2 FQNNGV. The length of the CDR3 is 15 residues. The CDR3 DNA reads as TGTGCCAGCAGCCTCCAACAATCGACTAATGAAAAACTGTTTTTT. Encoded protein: CASSLQQSTNEKLFF.

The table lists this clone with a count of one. The CDR3 region has the DNA TGTGCCAGCAGCGATTGGGACAGGGGAGAGGAGACCCAGTACTTC. Amino acid sequence: CASSDWDRGEETQYF. The chain employs TRBV7-8 and TRBJ2-5, with 10 bases aligning to TRBD1. The length of the CDR3 is 15 residues. The J segment lost 5 bases and the V segment lost 5 bases, leaving 8 bases of the junction unmatched. In germline, CDR1 is SGHVS, CDR2 FQNEAQ. The whole variable domain, filled in from reference TRBV7-8 and TRBJ2-5, reads GAGVSQSPRYKVAKRGQDVALRCDPISGHVSLFWYQQALGQGPEFLTYFQNEAQLDKSGLPSDRFFAERPEGSVSTLKIQRTQQEDSAVYLCASSDWDRGEETQYFGPGTRLLVL.

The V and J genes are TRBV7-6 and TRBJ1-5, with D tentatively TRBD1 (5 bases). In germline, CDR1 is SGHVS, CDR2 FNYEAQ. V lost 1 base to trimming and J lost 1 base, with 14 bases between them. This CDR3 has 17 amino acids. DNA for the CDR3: TGTGCCAGCAGCTTAGAACAGGCAGGGTACAGCAATCAGCCCCAGCATTTT. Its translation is CASSLEQAGYSNQPQHF.

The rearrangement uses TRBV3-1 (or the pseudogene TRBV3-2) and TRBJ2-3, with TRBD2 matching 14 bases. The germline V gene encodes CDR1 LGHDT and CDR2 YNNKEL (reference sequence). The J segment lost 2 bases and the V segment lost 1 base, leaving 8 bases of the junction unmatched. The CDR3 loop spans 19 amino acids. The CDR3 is CASSQVPPGLAGDTDTQYF. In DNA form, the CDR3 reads TGTGCCAGCAGCCAAGTCCCTCCGGGACTAGCGGGAGACACAGATACGCAGTATTTT.

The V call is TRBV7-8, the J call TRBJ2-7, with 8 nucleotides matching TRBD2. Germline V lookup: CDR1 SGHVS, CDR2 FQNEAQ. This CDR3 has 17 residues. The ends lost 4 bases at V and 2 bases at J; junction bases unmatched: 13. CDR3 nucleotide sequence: TGTGCCAGCAGCTCCATAGGTTCTAGCGGGCTGACCTACGAGCAGTACTTC. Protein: CASSSIGSSGLTYEQYF.

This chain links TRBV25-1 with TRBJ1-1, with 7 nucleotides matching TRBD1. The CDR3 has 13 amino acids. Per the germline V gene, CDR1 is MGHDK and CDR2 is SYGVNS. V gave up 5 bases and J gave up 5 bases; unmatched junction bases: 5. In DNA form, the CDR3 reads TGTGCCAGCAGTAACAGGGGTGGAACTGAAGCTTTCTTT. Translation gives CASSNRGGTEAFF. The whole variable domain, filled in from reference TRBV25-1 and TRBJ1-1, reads EADIYQTPRYLVIGTGKKITLECSQTMGHDKMYWYQQDPGMELHLIHYSYGVNSTEKGDLSSESTVSRIRTEHFPLTLESARPSHTSQYLCASSNRGGTEAFFGQGTRLTVV.

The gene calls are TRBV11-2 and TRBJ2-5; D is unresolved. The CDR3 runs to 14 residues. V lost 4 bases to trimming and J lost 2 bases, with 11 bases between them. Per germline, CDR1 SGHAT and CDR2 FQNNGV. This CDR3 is CASSSTDIQETQYF. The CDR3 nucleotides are TGTGCCAGCAGCTCCACAGATATACAAGAGACCCAGTACTTC. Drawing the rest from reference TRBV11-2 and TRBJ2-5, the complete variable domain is EAGVAQSPRYKIIEKRQSVAFWCNPISGHATLYWYQQILGQGPKLLIQFQNNGVVDDSQLPKDRFSAERLKGVDSTLKIQPAKLEDSAVYLCASSSTDIQETQYFGPGTRLLVL.

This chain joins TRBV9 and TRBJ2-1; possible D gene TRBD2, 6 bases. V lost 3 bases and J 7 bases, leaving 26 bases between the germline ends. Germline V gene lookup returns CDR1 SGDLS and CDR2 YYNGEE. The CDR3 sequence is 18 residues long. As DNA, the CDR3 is TGTGCCAGCAGCGATAGAAATACGACTAGAAGGACGGGGAATGAGCAGTTCTTC. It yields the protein CASSDRNTTRRTGNEQFF.

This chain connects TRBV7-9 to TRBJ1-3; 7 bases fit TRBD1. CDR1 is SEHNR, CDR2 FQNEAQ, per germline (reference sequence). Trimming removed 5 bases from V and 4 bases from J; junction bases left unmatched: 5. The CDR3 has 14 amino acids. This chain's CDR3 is CASSTVDRGNTIYF. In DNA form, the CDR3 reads TGTGCCAGCAGCACGGTGGACAGGGGAAACACCATATATTTT. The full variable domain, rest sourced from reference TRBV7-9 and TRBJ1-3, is DTGVSQNPRHKITKRGQNVTFRCDPISEHNRLYWYRQTLGQGPEFLTYFQNEAQLEKSRLLSDRFSAERPKGSFSTLEIQRTEQGDSAMYLCASSTVDRGNTIYFGEGSWLTVV.

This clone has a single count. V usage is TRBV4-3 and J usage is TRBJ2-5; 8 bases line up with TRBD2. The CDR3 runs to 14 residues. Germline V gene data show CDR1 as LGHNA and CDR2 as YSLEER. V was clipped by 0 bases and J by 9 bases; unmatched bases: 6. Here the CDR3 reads CASSQDPLSGAQYF. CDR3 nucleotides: TGCGCCAGCAGCCAAGACCCCCTTAGCGGGGCCCAGTACTTC.

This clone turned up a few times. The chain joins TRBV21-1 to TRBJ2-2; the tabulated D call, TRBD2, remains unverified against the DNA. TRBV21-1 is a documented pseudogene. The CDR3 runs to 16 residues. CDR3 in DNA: TGTGCCAGCAGCACCCCGGGGTTTAAGGACACCGGGGAGCTGTTTTTT. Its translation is CASSTPGFKDTGELFF.

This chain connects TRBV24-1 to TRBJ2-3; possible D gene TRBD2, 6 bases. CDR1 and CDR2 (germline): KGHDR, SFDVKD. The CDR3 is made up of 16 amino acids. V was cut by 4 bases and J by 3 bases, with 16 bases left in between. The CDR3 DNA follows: TGTGCCACCAGTGAACCGGGGGTTGTTCAGACAGATACGCAGTATTTT. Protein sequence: CATSEPGVVQTDTQYF.

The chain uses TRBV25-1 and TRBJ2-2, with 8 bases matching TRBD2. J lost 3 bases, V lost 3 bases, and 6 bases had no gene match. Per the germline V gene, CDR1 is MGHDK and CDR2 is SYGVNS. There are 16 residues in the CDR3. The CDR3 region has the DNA TGTGCCAGCAGTGACCCGAGAGCGGGGGACACCGGGGAGCTGTTTTTT. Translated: CASSDPRAGDTGELFF.

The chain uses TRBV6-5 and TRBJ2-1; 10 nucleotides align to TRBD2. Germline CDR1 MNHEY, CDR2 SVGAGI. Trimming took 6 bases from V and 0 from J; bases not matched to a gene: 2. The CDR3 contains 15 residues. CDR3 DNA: TGTGCCAGCAGATTAGCGGGGGGCTCCTACAATGAGCAGTTCTTC. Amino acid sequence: CASRLAGGSYNEQFF.

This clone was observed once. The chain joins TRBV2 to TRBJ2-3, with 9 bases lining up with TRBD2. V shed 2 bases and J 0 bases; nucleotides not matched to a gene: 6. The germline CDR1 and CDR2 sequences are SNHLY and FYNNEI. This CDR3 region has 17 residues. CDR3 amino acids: CASSELGSGGSTDTQYF. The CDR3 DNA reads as TGTGCCAGCAGTGAATTGGGGAGCGGGGGGAGCACAGATACGCAGTATTTT.

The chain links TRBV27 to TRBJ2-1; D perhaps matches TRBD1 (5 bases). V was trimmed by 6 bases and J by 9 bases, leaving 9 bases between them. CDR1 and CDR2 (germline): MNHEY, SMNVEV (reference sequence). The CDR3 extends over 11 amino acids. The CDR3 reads CASRHRGEQFF. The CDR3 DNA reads TGTGCCAGCAGACATAGGGGTGAGCAGTTCTTC.

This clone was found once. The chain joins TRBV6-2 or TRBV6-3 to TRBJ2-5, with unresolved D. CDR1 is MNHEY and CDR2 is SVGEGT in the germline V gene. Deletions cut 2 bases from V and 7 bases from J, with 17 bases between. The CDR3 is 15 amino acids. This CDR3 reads CASSYLYVLGGTQYF. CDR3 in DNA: TGTGCCAGCAGTTACCTATACGTTCTCGGCGGGACCCAGTACTTC.

This chain's CDR3 is CASSEGGATEAFF. For the CDR3, the DNA is TGTGCCAGCAGCGAGGGTGGGGCCACTGAAGCTTTCTTT. V gene TRBV9 combines with J gene TRBJ1-1, with D perhaps TRBD1 (5 bases). CDR1 and CDR2 from the germline V gene are SGDLS and YYNGEE. This CDR3 has 13 residues. Trimming stripped 3 bases from V and 4 bases from J, with 10 bases between. Complete variable domain (other parts from reference TRBV9 and TRBJ1-1): DSGVTQTPKHLITATGQRVTLRCSPRSGDLSVYWYQQSLDQGLQFLIQYYNGEERAKGNILERFSAQQFPDLHSELNLSSLELGDSALYFCASSEGGATEAFFGQGTRLTVV.

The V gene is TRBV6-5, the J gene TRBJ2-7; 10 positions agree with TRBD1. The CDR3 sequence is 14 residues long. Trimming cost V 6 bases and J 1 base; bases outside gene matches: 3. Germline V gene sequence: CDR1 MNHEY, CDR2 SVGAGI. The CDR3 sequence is CASRTGQGSYEQYF. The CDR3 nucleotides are TGTGCCAGCAGGACGGGACAGGGGTCCTACGAGCAGTACTTC.